The clone carrying this T cell receptor beta chain has more than one count but fewer than ten. Its antigen is as yet unknown. J lost 8 bases, V lost 8 bases, and 15 bases had no gene match. In germline, CDR1 is MNHEY, CDR2 SMNVEV (reference sequence). This CDR3 is 16 amino acids long. These data originate in a study of T cells after yellow fever vaccination. Study conclusions and caveats: Most clones from primary vaccination were detected again post-booster (roughly 96% CD4, roughly 90% CD8).

TCRdb ran MiXCR on the 5' RACE reads and lists one entry per CDR3 protein. The table records 500,000 to 700,000 distinct CDR3 sequences, roughly 21% of them present only once. The chain has TRBV27 and TRBJ2-1; 10 bases map to TRBD1. The material sequenced was PBMCs, taken 15 days after the yellow fever booster vaccination. This sequence originates from a man younger than 40 who received the YFV17D yellow fever vaccine. The CDR3 DNA follows: TGTGCCAGCGCCCGAAAACCGGGACAGGGGTGGGATGAGCAGTTCTTC. This gives the protein CASARKPGQGWDEQFF.